The 3 T cell receptor beta chains presented below share a single source sample, sequenced in a study of PD-L1 blockade in urothelial cancer. Repertoires were generated with immunoSEQ multiplex PCR, while TCRdb's copy carries only in-frame clones and drops some. This sample carries approximately 55,000 clones, around 84% of them seen once, and the ten largest clones take 20% to 25%. Time point given: pretreatment peripheral blood. The source material was PBMCs, sampled around atezolizumab (anti-PD-L1) treatment. Receptors originate from a man between 60 and 75 years old with urothelial cancer.

CDR3: CASSLGGRAGVTGELFF. In DNA, the CDR3 is TGTGCCAGCAGCTTGGGCGGGAGGGCCGGTGTCACCGGGGAGCTGTTTTTT. The rearrangement uses TRBV5-4 and TRBJ2-2, with 9 nucleotides matching TRBD2. CDR1 and CDR2 (germline): SGHNT, YYREEE (reference sequence). The CDR3 extends over 17 amino acids. V lost 0 bases, J lost 4 bases, and 7 bases stayed unmatched.

The chain has TRBV27 and TRBJ2-1; tentative D call: TRBD1 (5 bases). Germline assignment: CDR1 MNHEY and CDR2 SMNVEV (reference sequence). CDR3 length equals 13 residues. V was clipped by 6 bases and J by 1 base, with 7 bases between them. The CDR3 nucleotides are TGTGCCAGCAGGACAGCATCCTACAATGAGCAGTTCTTC. This encodes CASRTASYNEQFF.

The V and J genes are TRBV5-1 and TRBJ2-2, with D perhaps matching TRBD1 (5 bases). Trimming stripped 5 bases from V and 3 bases from J, with 14 bases between. The CDR3 covers 15 residues. CDR1 and CDR2 from the germline V gene are SGHRS and YFSETQ. The CDR3 spells CASRPRVGDTGELFF. CDR3 coding DNA: TGCGCCAGCAGGCCCAGGGTGGGCGACACCGGGGAGCTGTTTTTT. Looking up the rest from reference TRBV5-1 and TRBJ2-2 gives the full variable domain: KAGVTQTPRYLIKTRGQQVTLSCSPISGHRSVSWYQQTPGQGLQFLFEYFSETQRNKGNFPGRFSGRQFSNSRSEMNVSTLELGDSALYLCASRPRVGDTGELFFGEGSRLTVL.